One and the same sample provided the 12 T cell receptor beta chains below, sequenced in a study of beta chain features in type 1 diabetes. Sequenced material consisted of expressed TCRB transcripts (all of the isolated RNA was reverse transcribed). Here immunoSEQ multiplex PCR was the method, and the copy in TCRdb shows in-frame clones only, minus some. The sample lists more than 150,000 clones; less than 15% were seen once. Sequenced input: central memory CD4+ T cells from blood. The receptors come from a woman aged 18-29 years in good health.

The gene calls are TRBV30 and TRBJ2-2; tentative D call: TRBD1 (6 bases). In germline, CDR1 is GTSNPN, CDR2 SVGIG (reference sequence). Trimming removed 6 bases from V and 2 bases from J, with 13 bases in between. This CDR3 is 14 amino acids long. The CDR3 reads CACNRDTNTGELFF. CDR3 in DNA: TGTGCCTGTAACCGGGACACAAACACCGGGGAGCTGTTTTTT.

This clone showed up just once. V gene TRBV30 combines with J gene TRBJ2-1; 14 positions match TRBD2. CDR3 length: 15 residues. Germline V gene data show CDR1 as GTSNPN and CDR2 as SVGIG (reference sequence). The trim removed 4 bases at V and 5 bases at J, leaving 4 bases unmatched. CDR3 sequence (DNA): TGTGCCTGGACCGTGGGACTAGCGGGGGACAATGAGCAGTTCTTC. Amino acid sequence: CAWTVGLAGDNEQFF.

Turning to this clone: This likely stems from a read error, as it lies one base from a far larger clone. This sample also contains other DNA sequences that code for the same CDR3. CDR3 loop: CASSRRGLVNTGELFF. In DNA form, the CDR3 reads TGTGCCAGCAGCCGGAGGGGACTAGTAAACACCGGGGAGCTGTTTTTT. The J gene is TRBJ2-2, the V gene TRBV5-4; 8 bases align to TRBD2. Germline CDR1 and CDR2: SGHNT and YYREEE (reference sequence). The CDR3 sequence is 16 residues long. V dropped 4 bases and J dropped 2; count of bases not matched to a gene: 7. Looking up the rest from reference TRBV5-4 and TRBJ2-2 gives the full variable domain: ETGVTQSPTHLIKTRGQQVTLRCSSQSGHNTVSWYQQALGQGPQFIFQYYREEENGRGNFPPRFSGLQFPNYSSELNVNALELDDSALYLCASSRRGLVNTGELFFGEGSRLTVL.

This clone was detected only a few times. The J gene is TRBJ1-2, the V gene TRBV4-2; 9 nucleotides agree with TRBD1. The CDR3 is made up of 14 amino acids. V lost 4 bases to trimming and J lost 2 bases; unmatched junction nucleotides: 2. The germline V gene encodes CDR1 LGHNA and CDR2 YNFKEQ. DNA for the CDR3: TGTGCCAGCAGCCGGGGGACAGGGAACTATGGCTACACCTTC. Protein: CASSRGTGNYGYTF.

This clone was recorded many times. The sample holds other DNA sequences that translate to the same CDR3. This chain links TRBV6-5 with TRBJ1-5; D remains ambiguous. Per the germline V gene, CDR1 is MNHEY and CDR2 is SVGAGI. The CDR3 has 13 residues. Between the trimmed V and J ends, which lost 2 bases and 6 bases, there was a span of 8 bases. In DNA, the CDR3 is TGTGCCAGCAGTTACAGGGAGGGTCAGCCCCAGCATTTT. It encodes CASSYREGQPQHF.

The rearrangement uses TRBV9 and TRBJ2-2; 7 bases fit TRBD2. The CDR3 totals 16 residues. The V and J ends lost 3 bases and 0 bases, in that order; junction bases with no gene match: 5. Germline-derived CDR1 and CDR2 are SGDLS and YYNGEE. The CDR3 bases are TGTGCCAGCAGCGCGGGACTAAGTTCGAACACCGGGGAGCTGTTTTTT. Translation gives CASSAGLSSNTGELFF.

V is TRBV30 and J is TRBJ1-5; weak D call: TRBD1 (5 bases). Germline lookup yields CDR1 GTSNPN and CDR2 SVGIG (reference sequence). The CDR3 spans 13 residues. The V end was cut by 1 base, the J end by 4 bases, with 8 bases between. CDR3 in DNA: TGTGCCTGGAGTGGGGGGAGGAATCAGCCCCAGCATTTT. Amino acids: CAWSGGRNQPQHF.

The chain combines TRBV7-9 with TRBJ2-3, with TRBD1 identical over 7 bases. Germline V CDR1 and CDR2: SEHNR, FQNEAQ (reference sequence). This CDR3 has 14 residues. After removal of 5 bases from V and 1 base from J, the junction contained 3 bases not matched to a gene. The CDR3 here is CASSPGQRTDTQYF. The DNA for the CDR3 is TGTGCCAGCAGCCCGGGACAGCGCACAGATACGCAGTATTTT.

In this sample, this clone turned up a few times. This chain joins TRBV7-2 and TRBJ2-5, with 7 bases matching TRBD1. Trimming cost V 5 bases and J 4 bases; bases outside gene matches: 4. The germline V gene has CDR1 SGHTA and CDR2 FQGNSA. The CDR3 runs to 13 residues. In nucleotides, the CDR3 is TGTGCCAGCAGCCAAGGGGGCGGAGAGACCCAGTACTTC. Translation gives CASSQGGGETQYF.

The J gene is TRBJ2-6, the V gene TRBV5-1; unclear D gene. The V end was cut by 1 base, the J end by 0 bases, with 8 bases between. The germline CDR1 and CDR2 sequences are SGHRS and YFSETQ. CDR3 length: 16 residues. The CDR3 is CASSLTWPSGANVLTF. In nucleotides, the CDR3 is TGCGCCAGCAGCTTGACGTGGCCCTCTGGGGCCAACGTCCTGACTTTC.

The chain is built from TRBV29-1 and TRBJ2-3; TRBD2 agrees at 7 bases. This CDR3 spans 12 amino acids. Germline lookup yields CDR1 SQVTM and CDR2 ANQGSEA. Trimming at V came to 6 bases and at J to 6 bases, leaving 6 bases not matched to a gene. The CDR3 reads CSVREGADTQYF. The CDR3 DNA is TGCAGCGTGAGGGAGGGCGCGGATACGCAGTATTTT.

This clone was seen more than once but under ten times. The chain couples TRBV30 to TRBJ1-2, with D hard to call. CDR3 length: 13 amino acids. Germline V CDR1 and CDR2: GTSNPN, SVGIG (reference sequence). V was shortened by 2 bases and J by 0 bases, with 7 bases between the two germline ends. The CDR3 protein is CAWSLSTNYGYTF. CDR3 coding DNA: TGTGCCTGGAGTTTAAGCACTAACTATGGCTACACCTTC.